Following are 29 T cell receptor beta chains from one sample sequenced in a study of vaccination effects on CD4 cells after COVID-19 (dated by TCRdb to between 2020 and 2023). The ViraFEST assay stimulated PBMC with viral peptide pools and then used TCR sequencing to identify antigen-specific CD4+ T cell clonotypes by expansion. After around eleven days of culture, CD4+ T cells were isolated with the EasySep CD4+ T cell isolation kit. Each participant received two doses of an mRNA SARS-CoV-2 vaccine, either BNT162b2 or mRNA-1273. To prepare the library, the immunoSEQ multiplex PCR assay was applied. This is the immuneACCESS table as TCRdb keeps it, with only in-frame sequences that have V and J called. A part of the clones is gone; compared with another copy, unresolved V genes explain less than half, and the rest is unexplained. The sample data list over 80,000 clones, and more than 60% of these were observed just once. The ten largest clones add up to over 0.95% of the sample.

Antigens for these TCRs are unknown. The sample here was CD4+ T cells from PBMCs cultured with HCoV-OC43 spike peptides, taken after COVID-19 vaccination. This sample's cell subset or site label indicates: HCoV-OC43 spike overlapping peptide pool stimulation. The receptor source for this set is a human donor who received a COVID-19 vaccine.

This chain joins TRBV6-6 and TRBJ2-2, with D perhaps TRBD2 (6 bases). The CDR3 contains 15 residues. The germline V gene encodes CDR1 MNHNY and CDR2 SVGAGI (reference sequence). V was trimmed by 2 bases and J by 5 bases, leaving 12 bases between them. The CDR3 region is CASSYAGSRTGELFF. CDR3 sequence (DNA): TGTGCCAGCAGTTACGCGGGGTCGAGAACCGGGGAGCTGTTTTTT.

CDR3 loop: CASSEGGPDTQYF. Here the CDR3 DNA reads TGTGCCAGCAGTGAGGGGGGGCCAGATACGCAGTATTTT. This chain links TRBV2 with TRBJ2-3; weak D call: TRBD2 (7 bases). The CDR3 spans 13 residues. V was cut by 3 bases and J by 4 bases, with 8 bases left in between. CDR1 SNHLY and CDR2 FYNNEI come from the germline V gene. The full variable domain, rest sourced from reference TRBV2 and TRBJ2-3, is EPEVTQTPSHQVTQMGQEVILRCVPISNHLYFYWYRQILGQKVEFLVSFYNNEISEKSEIFDDQFSVERPDGSNFTLKIRSTKLEDSAMYFCASSEGGPDTQYFGPGTRLTVL.

This chain connects TRBV2 to TRBJ2-7; TRBD1 matches 8 bases. Germline CDR1 and CDR2: SNHLY and FYNNEI. The CDR3 runs to 12 residues. J was trimmed by 6 bases and V by 5 bases; bases with no gene match: 3. The CDR3 nucleotides are TGTGCCAGCAGTCCAGACAGGGGCGAGCAGTACGTC. It yields the protein CASSPDRGEQYV.

The V call is TRBV10-3, the J call TRBJ1-1; D unresolved. The germline CDR1 and CDR2 sequences are ENHRY and SYGVKD. Trimming left V 0 bases short and J 4 bases short, with 6 bases between. The CDR3 has 13 residues. The CDR3 is CAISESGSTEAFF. The CDR3 DNA sequence: TGTGCCATCAGTGAGTCAGGGAGCACTGAAGCTTTCTTT.

V is TRBV7-2 and J is TRBJ2-5; TRBD2 aligns across 8 bases. J gave up 8 bases and V 5 bases, and 13 bases lay outside the gene matches. The CDR3 is made up of 15 amino acids. CDR1 SGHTA and CDR2 FQGNSA come from the germline V gene. The CDR3 loop is CASSAGGGVAYTQYF. The DNA for the CDR3 is TGTGCCAGCAGCGCGGGGGGTGGGGTGGCGTATACCCAGTACTTC.

The V call is TRBV6-5, the J call TRBJ2-3; TRBD1 agrees at 9 bases. Germline values: CDR1 MNHEY, CDR2 SVGAGI. The junction had 10 bases not matched to a gene; V was cut back by 6 bases and J by 6 bases. The CDR3 has 15 residues. The CDR3 region has the DNA TGTGCCAGCAGCCGACAGGGGGTTGGGGTGGATACGCAGTATTTT. Translation gives CASSRQGVGVDTQYF.

The gene calls are TRBV7-3 and TRBJ1-3; D gene ambiguous. This CDR3 spans 14 amino acids. Looked up from germline, CDR1 is SGHTA and CDR2 is FQGTGA. Trimming left V 5 bases short and J 0 bases short, with 8 bases between. The CDR3 protein is CASSPAGSGNTIYF. The CDR3 DNA reads as TGTGCCAGCAGCCCCGCAGGCTCTGGAAACACCATATATTTT.

CDR3 sequence (DNA): TGTGCCAGCAGCGTAGGGCCCAGCACAGATACGCAGTATTTT. Its translation is CASSVGPSTDTQYF. The chain employs TRBV9 and TRBJ2-3; D is unresolved. The CDR3 runs 14 residues. The germline gives CDR1 SGDLS, CDR2 YYNGEE. With 0 bases removed from V and 0 bases from J, the gap between germline ends came to 5 bases.

This clone was picked up one time. The rearrangement joins TRBV19 to TRBJ1-1; D call uncertain. Trimming took 5 bases from V and 6 from J, leaving 13 bases between them. The germline gives CDR1 LNHDA, CDR2 SQIVND (reference sequence). The CDR3 runs to 13 residues. CDR3 in DNA: TGTGCCAGTAGTCTAAGGAGGGCGGCTGAAGCTTTCTTT. Translating gives CASSLRRAAEAFF.

By sample fraction, this clone is medium-sized. CDR3 coding DNA: TGTGCCAGCTCTCGCGGCAGCAATAGCAATCAGCCCCAGCATTTT. This encodes CASSRGSNSNQPQHF. The J gene is TRBJ1-5, the V gene TRBV18, with D unresolved. V was clipped by 6 bases and J by 0 bases, with 12 bases between them. Germline values: CDR1 KGHSH, CDR2 LQKENI. CDR3 size: 15 residues.

The rearrangement links TRBV6-6 to TRBJ1-2, with D possibly being TRBD1 (6 bases). V gave up 6 bases and J gave up 8 bases, with 10 bases separating them. The CDR3 has 11 residues. Germline values: CDR1 MNHNY, CDR2 SVGAGI (reference sequence). The DNA for the CDR3 is TGTGCCAGCAGCAGGGGAGGGGGCTACACCTTC. This encodes CASSRGGGYTF.

J is TRBJ1-1 and V is TRBV28; TRBD1 agrees at 9 bases. CDR3 length: 13 amino acids. V lost 10 bases to trimming and J lost 5 bases; unmatched junction nucleotides: 8. Germline assignment: CDR1 MDHEN and CDR2 SYDVKM. DNA of the CDR3: TGTGCCATTTTGCAGGGGACAGGGACTGAAGCTTTCTTT. This codes for CAILQGTGTEAFF.

The rearrangement links TRBV5-1 to TRBJ2-5, with TRBD1 matching 7 bases. V lost 4 bases and J lost 0; bases outside the gene matches: 3. The CDR3 totals 14 residues. The germline V gene encodes CDR1 SGHRS and CDR2 YFSETQ. The chain's CDR3 is CASSPGTDQETQYF. CDR3 DNA: TGCGCCAGCAGCCCGGGGACAGACCAAGAGACCCAGTACTTC.

This clone was observed a few times. The chain has TRBV9 and TRBJ2-1; 10 bases are a match to TRBD2. The CDR3 loop spans 14 amino acids. Trimming cost V 3 bases and J 6 bases; bases outside gene matches: 3. The germline CDR1 and CDR2 sequences are SGDLS and YYNGEE. The CDR3 coding sequence is TGTGCCAGCAGCGGGGGACTAGCGACCAATGAGCAGTTCTTC. Protein sequence: CASSGGLATNEQFF.

The V gene is TRBV5-6, the J gene TRBJ1-1; 10 bases are a match to TRBD1. Per germline, CDR1 SGHDT and CDR2 YYEEEE. The trim removed 3 bases at V and 1 base at J, leaving 15 bases unmatched. The CDR3 runs 19 residues. The CDR3 region has the DNA TGTGCCAGCAGCTCAGTCGCATGGACAGGGGGACCGGGGAACACTGAAGCTTTCTTT. It codes for CASSSVAWTGGPGNTEAFF. The full variable domain, rest sourced from reference TRBV5-6 and TRBJ1-1, is DAGVTQSPTHLIKTRGQQVTLRCSPKSGHDTVSWYQQALGQGPQFIFQYYEEEERQRGNFPDRFSGHQFPNYSSELNVNALLLGDSALYLCASSSVAWTGGPGNTEAFFGQGTRLTVV.

V gene TRBV19 combines with J gene TRBJ1-4; TRBD1 matches 9 bases. The junction had 11 bases not matched to a gene; V was cut back by 4 bases and J by 8 bases. This CDR3 contains 16 residues. CDR1 and CDR2 from the germline V gene are LNHDA and SQIVND (reference sequence). The CDR3 region is CASSKATGTGREKLFF. The CDR3, as DNA: TGTGCCAGTAGTAAAGCGACCGGGACAGGGCGCGAAAAACTGTTTTTT.

The CDR3 here is CASSQTADTQYF. The CDR3 region has the DNA TGTGCCAGCAGCCAAACGGCAGATACGCAGTATTTT. V is TRBV3-1 (or the pseudogene TRBV3-2) and J is TRBJ2-3; no clear D. V dropped 2 bases and J dropped 4 bases, with 4 bases sitting between them. Germline V gene lookup returns CDR1 LGHDT and CDR2 YNNKEL (reference sequence). The CDR3 has 12 amino acids.

CDR3 in DNA: TGTGCCAGCAGACTAAAACCCGGGACAGGGAGTGGTTCACCCCTCCACTTT. Residues: CASRLKPGTGSGSPLHF. The V and J genes are TRBV27 and TRBJ1-6, with 9 bases aligning to TRBD1. The CDR3 loop spans 17 amino acids. V gave up 6 bases and J gave up 9 bases; unmatched junction bases: 15. The V gene's germline CDR1 is MNHEY and CDR2 SMNVEV (reference sequence).

In its sample, this clone was seen a few times. V and J are TRBV2 and TRBJ2-7, with a tentative D call TRBD1 (5 bases). V gave up 5 bases and J gave up 2 bases, with 10 bases separating them. This CDR3 is 13 amino acids long. Germline loops: CDR1 SNHLY, CDR2 FYNNEI. The CDR3 region is CASSLRGTYEQYV. In DNA form, the CDR3 reads TGTGCCAGCAGTCTAAGGGGTACCTACGAGCAGTACGTC.

In this sample, this clone turned up a few times. This sequence joins TRBV9 and TRBJ1-2; 9 bases align to TRBD1. Germline CDR1 reads SGDLS; CDR2 reads YYNGEE. The ends lost 4 bases at V and 3 bases at J; junction bases unmatched: 4. CDR3 length: 14 residues. CDR3 sequence: CASSQRTGDYGYTF. The CDR3 region has the DNA TGTGCCAGCAGCCAGAGGACAGGGGACTATGGCTACACCTTC.

The chain couples TRBV18 to TRBJ2-3, with D possibly matching TRBD1 (5 bases). Germline V gives CDR1 KGHSH, CDR2 LQKENI. V was shortened by 4 bases and J by 0 bases, with 17 bases between the two germline ends. This CDR3 has 17 residues. In DNA, the CDR3 is TGTGCCAGCTCACGAGTAGTTGAGACAGCCAGCACAGATACGCAGTATTTT. It specifies CASSRVVETASTDTQYF.

V gene TRBV6-6 combines with J gene TRBJ2-2; D is possibly TRBD1 (5 bases). Trimming shortened V by 1 base and J by 8 bases, and 14 bases separated the two germline ends. CDR1 is MNHNY, CDR2 SVGAGI, per germline (reference sequence). The CDR3 length is 15 residues. The CDR3 coding sequence is TGTGCCAGCAGTTACTGGCAGGCCAAGGGGGGGGAGCTGTTTTTT. It codes for CASSYWQAKGGELFF.

This clone was picked up a small number of times. V is TRBV2 and J is TRBJ1-1, with TRBD1 as a possible D gene (6 bases). This CDR3 is 15 amino acids long. With 2 bases removed from V and 5 bases from J, the gap between germline ends came to 15 bases. Germline V CDR1 and CDR2: SNHLY, FYNNEI. CDR3 amino acids: CASSEWDNPETEAFF. The CDR3 DNA is TGTGCCAGCAGTGAATGGGACAATCCGGAGACTGAAGCTTTCTTT.

The CDR3 is CAWSVHGDEAFF. For the CDR3, the DNA is TGTGCCTGGAGTGTACACGGAGACGAAGCTTTCTTT. The chain links TRBV30 to TRBJ1-1; D call uncertain. Trimming left V 0 bases short and J 8 bases short, with 10 bases between. This CDR3 has 12 residues. Looked up from germline, CDR1 is GTSNPN and CDR2 is SVGIG (reference sequence).

J is TRBJ2-3 and V is TRBV5-1; unclear D gene. This CDR3 comprises 15 residues. The germline CDR1 and CDR2 sequences are SGHRS and YFSETQ. Trimming took 0 bases from V and 3 from J, leaving 11 bases between them. Written as DNA, the CDR3 is TGCGCCAGCAGCTTGGGGAGATTTGGGACAGATACGCAGTATTTT. This gives the protein CASSLGRFGTDTQYF.

The chain couples TRBV5-6 to TRBJ2-5; TRBD2 matches 15 bases. The CDR3 covers 17 residues. The trim removed 4 bases at V and 5 bases at J, leaving 9 bases unmatched. CDR1 and CDR2 from the germline V gene are SGHDT and YYEEEE. CDR3 coding DNA: TGTGCCAGCAGCCCTGGACTAGCGGGGGGGCTCTTGGAGACCCAGTACTTC. This gives the protein CASSPGLAGGLLETQYF. The full variable domain, with the rest looked up from reference TRBV5-6 and TRBJ2-5, is DAGVTQSPTHLIKTRGQQVTLRCSPKSGHDTVSWYQQALGQGPQFIFQYYEEEERQRGNFPDRFSGHQFPNYSSELNVNALLLGDSALYLCASSPGLAGGLLETQYFGPGTRLLVL.

J is TRBJ1-1 and V is TRBV5-1; D remains unclear. The CDR3 has 12 amino acids. The V and J ends lost 0 bases and 5 bases respectively, with 5 bases between them. The germline V gene encodes CDR1 SGHRS and CDR2 YFSETQ. The DNA of the CDR3 is TGCGCCAGCAGCTTGGGGCTAACTGAAGCTTTCTTT. This encodes CASSLGLTEAFF.

CDR3 region: CASSVDSGSYNEQFF. The CDR3 DNA follows: TGTGCCAGCAGCGTAGATAGCGGGAGCTACAATGAGCAGTTCTTC. The chain is built from TRBV9 and TRBJ2-1; TRBD2 matches at 9 bases. The germline gives CDR1 SGDLS, CDR2 YYNGEE. V was pared by 0 bases and J by 3 bases, with 1 base of the junction left unmatched. The CDR3 runs to 15 residues.

Here the CDR3 reads CASSYEAGGSDTQYF. The CDR3 DNA reads as TGTGCCAGCAGTTACGAGGCAGGGGGATCGGATACGCAGTATTTT. V gene TRBV6-2 or TRBV6-3 combines with J gene TRBJ2-3, with 7 bases aligning to TRBD1. J lost 6 bases, V lost 2 bases, and 8 bases had no gene match. The CDR3 consists of 15 residues. Germline V gene sequence: CDR1 MNHEY, CDR2 SVGEGT.